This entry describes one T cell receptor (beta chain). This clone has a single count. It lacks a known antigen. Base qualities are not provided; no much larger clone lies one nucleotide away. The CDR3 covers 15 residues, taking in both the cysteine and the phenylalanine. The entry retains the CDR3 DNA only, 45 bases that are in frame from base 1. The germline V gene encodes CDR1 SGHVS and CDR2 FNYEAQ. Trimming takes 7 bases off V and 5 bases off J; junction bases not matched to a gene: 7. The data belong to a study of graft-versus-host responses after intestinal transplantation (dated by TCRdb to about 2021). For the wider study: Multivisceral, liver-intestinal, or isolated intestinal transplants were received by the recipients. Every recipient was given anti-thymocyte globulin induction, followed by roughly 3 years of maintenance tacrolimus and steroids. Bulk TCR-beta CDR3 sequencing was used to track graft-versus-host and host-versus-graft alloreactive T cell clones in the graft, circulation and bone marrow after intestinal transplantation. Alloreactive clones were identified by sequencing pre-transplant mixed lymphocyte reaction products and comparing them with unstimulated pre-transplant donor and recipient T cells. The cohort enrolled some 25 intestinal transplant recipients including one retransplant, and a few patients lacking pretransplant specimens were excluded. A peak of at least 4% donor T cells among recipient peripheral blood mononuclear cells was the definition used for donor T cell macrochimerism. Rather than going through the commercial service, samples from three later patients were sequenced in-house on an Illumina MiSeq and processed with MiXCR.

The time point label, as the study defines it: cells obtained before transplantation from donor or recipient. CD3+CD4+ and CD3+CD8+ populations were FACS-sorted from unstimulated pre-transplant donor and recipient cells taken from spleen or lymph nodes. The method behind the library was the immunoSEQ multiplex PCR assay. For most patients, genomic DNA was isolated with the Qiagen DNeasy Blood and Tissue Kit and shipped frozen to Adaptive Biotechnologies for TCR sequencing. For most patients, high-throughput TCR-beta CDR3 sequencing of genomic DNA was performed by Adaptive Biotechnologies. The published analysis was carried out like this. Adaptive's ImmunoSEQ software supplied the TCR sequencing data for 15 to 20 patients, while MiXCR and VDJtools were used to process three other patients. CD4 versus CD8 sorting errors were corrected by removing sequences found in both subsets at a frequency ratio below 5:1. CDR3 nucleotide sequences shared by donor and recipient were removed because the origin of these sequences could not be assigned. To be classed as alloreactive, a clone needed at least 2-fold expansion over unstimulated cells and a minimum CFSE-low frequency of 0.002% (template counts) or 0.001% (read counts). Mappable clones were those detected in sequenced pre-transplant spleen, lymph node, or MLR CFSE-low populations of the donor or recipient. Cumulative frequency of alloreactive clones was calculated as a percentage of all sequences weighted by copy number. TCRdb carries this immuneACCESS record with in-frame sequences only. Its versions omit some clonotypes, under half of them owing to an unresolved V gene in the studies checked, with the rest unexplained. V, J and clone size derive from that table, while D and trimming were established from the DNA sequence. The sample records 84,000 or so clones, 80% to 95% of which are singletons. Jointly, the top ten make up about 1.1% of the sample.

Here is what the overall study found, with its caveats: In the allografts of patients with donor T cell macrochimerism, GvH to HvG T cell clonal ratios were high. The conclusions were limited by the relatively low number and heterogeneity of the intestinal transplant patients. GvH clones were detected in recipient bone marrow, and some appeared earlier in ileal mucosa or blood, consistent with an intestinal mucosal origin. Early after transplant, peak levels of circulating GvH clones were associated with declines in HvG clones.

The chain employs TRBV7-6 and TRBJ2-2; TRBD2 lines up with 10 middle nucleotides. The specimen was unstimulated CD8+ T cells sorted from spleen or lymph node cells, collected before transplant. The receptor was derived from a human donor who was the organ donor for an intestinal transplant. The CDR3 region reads CASTQAGGPTGELFF. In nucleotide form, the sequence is TGTGCCAGCACCCAAGCGGGGGGGCCGACCGGGGAGCTGTTTTTT.